Listed below are T cell receptor beta chains from one sample, sequenced in a study of cytomegalovirus exposure and HLA in healthy donors. TCRdb's table, derived via immunoSEQ multiplex PCR, lists solely in-frame clones and lacks some. Of fewer than 150,000 clones in the sample, around 77% were seen once. The specimen sequenced was PBMCs. The receptors originated from a man younger than 40 in good health. CDR3s include the opening cysteine and the closing phenylalanine or tryptophan. A D gene is named only where the DNA matches it firmly. A row's size may be missing; if present it is once, few, many or a size class.

>.|TRBV28|.|TRBJ1-1
TGTGCCAGCAGTTCCCTACAGGGAGAAGCTTTCTTT
CASSSLQGEAFF
>.|TRBV28|.|TRBJ2-5
TGTGCCAGCAGTCCCAGCTTAAGGGGGAGTTTAGTCTTACGCCTTTTTGAGACCCAGTACTTC
CASSPSLRGSLVLRLFETQYF
>TRBD2|TRBV19|.|TRBJ2-1
TGTGCCAGTACCTCAAGGGGGGCTAGCGGGAGGGCGTTCTTC
CASTSRGASGRAFF
>.|TRBV7-3|.|TRBJ2-2
TGTGCCAGCAGCCCAAGGGGGGGCTTTAGCACCGGGGAGCTGTTTTTT
CASSPRGGFSTGELFF
>TRBD1|TRBV19|.|TRBJ1-1
TGTGCCAGTAGTATATCCGGGACAGGGATGAACACTGAAGCTTTCTTT
CASSISGTGMNTEAFF
>.|TRBV5-1|.|TRBJ1-1
TGCGCCAGCAGCTTGTCATTGAACACTGAAGCTTTCTTT
CASSLSLNTEAFF
>TRBD2|TRBV2|.|TRBJ2-1
TGTGCCAGCAGTCTTTTAGCGGGAGGGGGGAATGAGCAGTTCTTC
CASSLLAGGGNEQFF
>.|TRBV15|few|TRBJ2-4
TGTGCCACCAGCAGGAAAACAGGGTCGGCAAACATTCAGTACTTC
CATSRKTGSANIQYF
>.|TRBV6-1|.|TRBJ2-7
TGTGCCAGCCCTCGGTCGGGCTACGAGCAGTACTTC
CASPRSGYEQYF
>TRBD1|TRBV6-5|.|TRBJ1-5
TGTGCCAGCAAACAGGACAGGGGCGGCAATCAGCCCCATCATTTT
CASKQDRGGNQPHHF
>.|TRBV6-6|.|TRBJ1-1
TGTGCCAGCAGTTACTCGACGGGAGTGGCTGAAGCTTTCTTT
CASSYSTGVAEAFF
>.|TRBV15|.|TRBJ2-3
TGTGCCACCAGCCGGAGCCCCGCCTTACGCACAGATACGCAGTATTTT
CATSRSPALRTDTQYF
>.|TRBV18|.|TRBJ1-2
TGTGCCAGCTCACCAGTGGGGAGGAACTATGGCTACACCTTC
CASSPVGRNYGYTF
>.|TRBV30|once|TRBJ1-3
TGTGCCTGGAAACAGGGCAACTCTGGAAACACCATATATTTT
CAWKQGNSGNTIYF
>.|TRBV5-1|.|TRBJ2-1
TGCGCCAGCAGCGGTACTAGCCCCGAATCCTACAATGAGCAGTTCTTC
CASSGTSPESYNEQFF
>TRBD1|TRBV5-1|.|TRBJ2-2
TGCGCCAGCAGCCCTAAAGGGACAGCCCCCACCGGGGAGCTGTTTTTT
CASSPKGTAPTGELFF
>.|TRBV15|.|TRBJ2-1
TGTGCCACCAGCCAAGGGCCGGGGGCACTAGCGCCTAACAATGAGCAGTTCTTC
CATSQGPGALAPNNEQFF
>TRBD1|TRBV6-5|.|TRBJ2-1
TGTGCCAGCAGTTTAGACAGGGCTAGCTACAATGAGCAGTTCTTC
CASSLDRASYNEQFF
>TRBD2|TRBV18|.|TRBJ2-1
TGTGCCAGCTCTCTAGCGGACCTATACAATGAGCAGTTCTTC
CASSLADLYNEQFF
>.|TRBV28|.|TRBJ1-2
TGTGCCAGCAGCACCTTGGCTCAGATTGACTATGGCTACACCTTC
CASSTLAQIDYGYTF
>TRBD1|TRBV28|.|TRBJ1-5
TGTGCTAGCTCGGACAGGGTAATCCAGCCCCAGCATTTT
CASSDRVIQPQHF
>.|TRBV6-5|.|TRBJ1-2
TGTGCCAGCAGCGGAGGCTATGGCTACACCTTC
CASSGGYGYTF
>.|TRBV14|.|TRBJ2-7
TGTGCCAGCAGCCCCTCGGGTCCCTACGAGCAGTACTTC
CASSPSGPYEQYF
>TRBD1|TRBV6-5|.|TRBJ2-7
TGTGCCAGCAGTAGGGACAGAGCCTTGCAGTACTTC
CASSRDRALQYF
>.|TRBV29-1|.|TRBJ2-5
TGCAGCGTTGTAGGGTTTGGGGGGCAGGGGGGCTCCAAGCAGTACTTC
CSVVGFGGQGGSKQYF
>.|TRBV5-6|.|TRBJ1-5
TGTGCCAGCAGCTTGACAGCATATAGCAATCAGCCCCAGCATTTT
CASSLTAYSNQPQHF
>TRBD1|TRBV4-3|.|TRBJ1-6
TGCGCCAGCAGCCTGCTATCGGGACAGGGTTCACCCCTCCACTTT
CASSLLSGQGSPLHF
>TRBD1|TRBV2|few|TRBJ2-7
TGTGCCAGCAAGGACAGGGGATTATCCTACGAGCAGTACTTC
CASKDRGLSYEQYF
>TRBD1|TRBV19|.|TRBJ1-5
TGTGCCACCATTGGTCCTGGACAGGGAGGCAATCAGCCCCAGCATTTT
CATIGPGQGGNQPQHF
>.|TRBV25-1|few|TRBJ2-7
TGTGCCAGCAGTGATCAAACCTACGAGCAGTACTTC
CASSDQTYEQYF
>TRBD2|TRBV6-4|.|TRBJ2-1
TGTGCCAGCAGTGACGGGGGGGAGGGTGGAAATGAGCAGTTCTTC
CASSDGGEGGNEQFF
>.|TRBV25-1|once|TRBJ2-3
TGTGCCAGCAGTGAAGGTGGTTTCGGGGATACGCAGTATTTT
CASSEGGFGDTQYF
>.|TRBV4-1|.|TRBJ2-5
TGCGCCAGCAGCCCCCCTGAAGAGTTTGCGACCCAGTACTTC
CASSPPEEFATQYF
>TRBD2|TRBV11-3|.|TRBJ2-1
TGTGCCAGCAGCTTAGATCAGGGAGGGAGTACGTCCTACAATGAGCAGTTCTTC
CASSLDQGGSTSYNEQFF
>.|TRBV29-1|.|TRBJ1-2
TGCAGCGTTGAAGATGCTGACGAGACATACGCTAAGGATGGCTACACCTTC
CSVEDADETYAKDGYTF
>TRBD2|TRBV4-1|once|TRBJ2-3
TGCGCCAGCAGCCAGCGACTAGCGGGTAGGGGCGCTACGCAGTATTTT
CASSQRLAGRGATQYF